The rows below give T cell receptor beta chains drawn from one sample of a study of graft-versus-host responses after intestinal transplantation. Profiled with immunoSEQ multiplex PCR; TCRdb holds only in-frame clones, not every one. The sample has tens of thousands of clones, about 94% seen once. No antigen is known for these receptors. The source was unstimulated CD8+ T cells sorted from spleen or lymph node cells, collected before intestinal transplant. The receptors shown here come from a human donor who received an intestinal transplant. The CDR3 runs from the conserved cysteine through the conserved F or W. A D gene is named only where the DNA matches it firmly. Only some rows state a clone size, as once, few, many or a class for expanded clones.

clone_size	j_call	v_call	d_call	cdr3_nt	cdr3_aa
NA	TRBJ2-7	TRBV9	NA	TGTGCCAGCAGCGTAGGCGGGGCTCCGGGCGAGCAGTACTTC	CASSVGGAPGEQYF
NA	TRBJ1-2	TRBV28	NA	TGTGCCAGCAGTCAGTTCCGGATTTTTGACTACACCTTC	CASSQFRIFDYTF
NA	TRBJ2-1	TRBV28	TRBD2	TGTGCCAGCAGTTTATCCCTCGAGCGGGGGGAGCAGTTCTTC	CASSLSLERGEQFF
NA	TRBJ2-7	TRBV7-9	NA	TGTGCCAGCAGCTCCTTGGACTCGTACGAGCAGTACTTC	CASSSLDSYEQYF
NA	TRBJ2-7	TRBV13	TRBD1	TGTGCCAGCAGCTGGGGGGGACAGGGCTACTACGAGCAGTACTTC	CASSWGGQGYYEQYF
NA	TRBJ2-7	TRBV15	TRBD1	TGTGCCACCAGCAGAGTAGGCGACAGGGTCCACGAGCAGTACTTC	CATSRVGDRVHEQYF
NA	TRBJ1-4	TRBV27	NA	TGTGCCAGCAGTTTATTAGGAACAAATGGGGATGAAAAACTGTTTTTT	CASSLLGTNGDEKLFF
NA	TRBJ2-2	TRBV11-2	NA	TGTGCCAGCAGCGCCCGGTTAGGCCCAGTAGGAGGCGGGGAGCTGTTTTTT	CASSARLGPVGGGELFF
NA	TRBJ2-7	TRBV13	TRBD2	TGTGCCAGCAGCGGAGGGACTAGCCGTTTTTACGAGCAGTACTTC	CASSGGTSRFYEQYF
NA	TRBJ2-3	TRBV29-1	TRBD1	TGCAGCGTTGATTGGGACAGAGGTCACCCTAGCACAGATACGCAGTATTTT	CSVDWDRGHPSTDTQYF
NA	TRBJ2-1	TRBV28	TRBD2	TGTGCCAGCAGTTTTAGCGGGGGCCCCTACAATGAGCAGTTCTTC	CASSFSGGPYNEQFF
NA	TRBJ1-4	TRBV7-2	NA	TGTGCCAGCAGCTTAGGATCAACTAATGAAAAACTGTTTTTT	CASSLGSTNEKLFF
NA	TRBJ1-2	TRBV2	NA	TGTGCCAGCAGGGGGGATGGCTACACCTTC	CASRGDGYTF
NA	TRBJ2-7	TRBV29-1	TRBD1	TGCAGCGTTGAATCAGGGACAGGGGCTCCCTACGAGCAGTACTTC	CSVESGTGAPYEQYF
once	TRBJ1-5	TRBV28	NA	TGTGCCAGCAGTTTGGACGTGGGGAACAATCAGCCCCAGCATTTT	CASSLDVGNNQPQHF
NA	TRBJ2-5	TRBV29-1	NA	TGCAGCGTACCGGCGGGGCGGTTCCAAGAGACCCAGTACTTC	CSVPAGRFQETQYF
NA	TRBJ2-7	TRBV9	NA	TGTGCCAGCAGCTCCCCGGGCCGCCCCCGGGAGCAGTACTTC	CASSSPGRPREQYF
NA	TRBJ2-7	TRBV15	TRBD2	TGTGCCACCAGCAGCGGGGGGCGGGGGGCCGAGCAGTACTTC	CATSSGGRGAEQYF
NA	TRBJ2-6	TRBV27	NA	TGTGCCAGCAGTTTATCTGGGGCCAACGTCCTGACTTTC	CASSLSGANVLTF
NA	TRBJ2-1	TRBV6-5	TRBD2	TGTGCCAGCATAAGTCTAGCGGATGACAATGAGCAGTTCTTC	CASISLADDNEQFF
NA	TRBJ2-2	TRBV27	TRBD2	TGTGCCAGCAGAGGACTAGGAATTACCGGGGAGCTGTTTTTT	CASRGLGITGELFF
NA	TRBJ2-3	TRBV11-2	NA	TGTGCCAGCAGCTTAGCATACGCTACTGACACGCAGTATTTT	CASSLAYATDTQYF